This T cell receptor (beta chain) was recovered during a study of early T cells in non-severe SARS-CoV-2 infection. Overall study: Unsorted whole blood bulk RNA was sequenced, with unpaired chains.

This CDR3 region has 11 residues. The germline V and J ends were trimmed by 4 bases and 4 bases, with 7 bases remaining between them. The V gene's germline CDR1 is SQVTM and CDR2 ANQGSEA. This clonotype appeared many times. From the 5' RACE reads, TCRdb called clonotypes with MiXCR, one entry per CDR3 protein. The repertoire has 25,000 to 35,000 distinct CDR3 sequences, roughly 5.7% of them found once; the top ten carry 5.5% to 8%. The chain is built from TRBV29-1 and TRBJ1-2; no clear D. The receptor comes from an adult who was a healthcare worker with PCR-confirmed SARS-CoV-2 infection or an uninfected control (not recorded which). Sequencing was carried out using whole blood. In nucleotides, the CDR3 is TGCAGCGTTGCCCAGACCTATGGCTACACCTTC. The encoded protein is CSVAQTYGYTF.